This TCR beta chain was sequenced in a study of blood T cells in healthy people across ages. A second PCR of roughly 7 to 11 cycles used a sample-barcoded 5' primer and a J-beta primer mix. From the 5' RACE reads, TCRdb called clonotypes with MiXCR, one entry per CDR3 protein. The data contain 1.5 million or so distinct CDR3 sequences, approximately 42% of them singletons. The CDR3 is 16 amino acids. Germline CDR1 MNHNY, CDR2 SVGAGI (reference sequence). The TCR comes from a woman between 18 and 30 years old in good health. The V and J genes are TRBV6-6 and TRBJ2-7; 9 bases match TRBD1. The J call may be in error: the DNA end matches TRBJ2-1 better. Sequencing was performed on blood. The CDR3 DNA follows: TGTGCCAGCAGGGCCGCCGGGACAGGGACTAACACTGAGCAGTTCTTC. It specifies CASRAAGTGTNTEQFF.